Shown below are 25 T cell receptor beta chains from a single sample sequenced in a study of shared clonotypes between healthy human individuals. Libraries were prepared by immunoSEQ multiplex PCR; TCRdb keeps only in-frame clonotypes and omits some of them. The sample has around 2.5 million clones; 80% to 95% are singletons. Specimen: naive CD4+ T cells from PBMCs. As for subset: CD45RA+ positively selected. The receptors derive from a man aged 18-30 years in good health. Some clones in this sample may be carry-over from other donors' samples.

The chain combines TRBV9 with TRBJ2-1, with D unclear. This CDR3 region has 12 residues. V lost 1 base to trimming and J lost 9 bases, with 8 bases between them. CDR1 and CDR2 (germline): SGDLS, YYNGEE. CDR3 sequence: CASSVTTGEQFF. For the CDR3, the DNA is TGTGCCAGCAGCGTAACGACGGGTGAGCAGTTCTTC.

In DNA form, the CDR3 reads TGTGCCAGCTCACCAGGAAATTACGGTCGGGGGGGCAATCAGCCCCAGCATTTT. Amino acid sequence: CASSPGNYGRGGNQPQHF. The chain employs TRBV18 and TRBJ1-5; D possibly corresponds to TRBD1 (5 bases). The V gene lost 2 bases and the J gene lost 2 bases, with 19 bases spanning the gap. The V gene's germline CDR1 is KGHSH and CDR2 LQKENI. The CDR3 loop spans 18 amino acids. Full variable domain (rest looked up from reference TRBV18 and TRBJ1-5): NAGVMQNPRHLVRRRGQEARLRCSPMKGHSHVYWYRQLPEEGLKFMVYLQKENIIDESGMPKERFSAEFPKEGPSILRIQQVVRGDSAAYFCASSPGNYGRGGNQPQHFGDGTRLSIL.

V usage is TRBV20-1 and J usage is TRBJ2-7; either TRBD1 or TRBD2 may fit D (5 bases each). The germline V and J ends were trimmed by 6 bases and 5 bases, with 8 bases remaining between them. The CDR3 has 10 amino acids. CDR1 and CDR2 (germline): DFQATT, SNEGSKA (reference sequence). DNA for the CDR3: TGCAGTGCGGGGGTGGACGAGCAGTACTTC. Translation gives CSAGVDEQYF.

The rearrangement uses TRBV5-1 and TRBJ2-1; 11 positions agree with TRBD2. CDR3 size: 15 residues. Germline assignment: CDR1 SGHRS and CDR2 YFSETQ. The V segment lost 1 base and the J segment 9 bases; nucleotides outside the gene matches: 6. The CDR3 loop is CASSLTSGSLREQFF. In DNA form, the CDR3 reads TGCGCCAGCAGCTTGACTAGCGGGAGTTTACGTGAGCAGTTCTTC.

J is TRBJ2-2 and V is TRBV4-1, with 12 bases fitting TRBD2. The J segment lost 0 bases and the V segment lost 5 bases, leaving 4 bases of the junction unmatched. The CDR3 spans 17 residues. The germline gives CDR1 MGHRA, CDR2 YSYEKL. The CDR3 DNA sequence: TGCGCCAGCAGCAGACTAGCGGGAGCCGCGAACACCGGGGAGCTGTTTTTT. It encodes CASSRLAGAANTGELFF.

This clone was seen just once. This chain connects TRBV28 to TRBJ1-6; D gene uncertain. V gave up 2 bases and J gave up 10 bases, with 24 bases separating them. The CDR3 totals 18 residues. Germline V gene lookup returns CDR1 MDHEN and CDR2 SYDVKM. The chain's CDR3 is CASSLAAGEGVYGSPLHF. In DNA, the CDR3 is TGTGCCAGCAGTTTAGCCGCCGGGGAGGGAGTATATGGCTCACCCCTCCACTTT.

The V gene is TRBV12-5, the J gene TRBJ2-1; D is uncertain. Germline lookup yields CDR1 LGHNT and CDR2 FRNRAP. The V and J ends lost 5 bases and 5 bases respectively, with 10 bases between them. This CDR3 is built from 13 residues. CDR3 amino acids: CASGRVGNNEQFF. In DNA, the CDR3 is TGTGCTAGTGGTCGAGTAGGAAACAATGAGCAGTTCTTC.

The chain combines TRBV10-3 with TRBJ1-1; D perhaps matches TRBD1 (6 bases). The germline CDR1 and CDR2 sequences are ENHRY and SYGVKD. The CDR3 is 17 residues long. V was trimmed by 0 bases and J by 5 bases, leaving 19 bases between them. In nucleotides, the CDR3 is TGTGCCATCAGTGAGTCACGGCGGGGGGCTGAGAAAACTGAAGCTTTCTTT. Protein: CAISESRRGAEKTEAFF.

The V and J genes are TRBV9 and TRBJ1-4, with no clear D. V dropped 0 bases and J dropped 8 bases, with 11 bases sitting between them. Germline V CDR1 and CDR2: SGDLS, YYNGEE. The CDR3 has 14 amino acids. DNA of the CDR3: TGTGCCAGCAGCGTAGACGAATTTCGAGAAAAACTGTTTTTT. Translated: CASSVDEFREKLFF. Full variable domain (rest looked up from reference TRBV9 and TRBJ1-4): DSGVTQTPKHLITATGQRVTLRCSPRSGDLSVYWYQQSLDQGLQFLIQYYNGEERAKGNILERFSAQQFPDLHSELNLSSLELGDSALYFCASSVDEFREKLFFGSGTQLSVL.

Details on this clone: The sample holds other DNA sequences that translate to the same CDR3. The V and J genes are TRBV5-1 and TRBJ2-2; D is possibly TRBD1 (5 bases). The CDR3 consists of 15 residues. The V gene lost 0 bases and the J gene lost 0 bases, with 6 bases spanning the gap. CDR1 is SGHRS and CDR2 is YFSETQ in the germline V gene. The CDR3 nucleotides read TGCGCCAGCAGCTTGGCAGGGCCGAACACCGGGGAGCTGTTTTTT. Translated, it gives CASSLAGPNTGELFF.

The chain recombines TRBV2 with TRBJ1-2; the match to TRBD1 covers 7 bases. The CDR3 is 13 residues long. The germline CDR1 and CDR2 sequences are SNHLY and FYNNEI. V shed 4 bases and J 3 bases; nucleotides not matched to a gene: 2. The CDR3, as DNA: TGTGCCAGCAGTGTCCAGGGGGACTATGGCTACACCTTC. Its protein is CASSVQGDYGYTF.

J is TRBJ2-1 and V is TRBV19; perhaps TRBD2 as D (5 bases). The CDR3 has 11 residues. The germline V and J ends were trimmed by 7 bases and 7 bases, with 8 bases remaining between them. Germline V gene lookup returns CDR1 LNHDA and CDR2 SQIVND (reference sequence). DNA for the CDR3: TGTGCCAGTAAACGGGGTAATGAGCAGTTCTTC. It is translated as CASKRGNEQFF.

The count of this clone is one. Other DNA sequences in this specimen translate into the identical CDR3. This chain uses TRBV7-9 with TRBJ2-7; 11 bases fit TRBD1. The CDR3 has 14 residues. Germline assignment: CDR1 SEHNR and CDR2 FQNEAQ (reference sequence). V lost 4 bases and J lost 4; bases outside the gene matches: 3. CDR3 DNA: TGTGCCAGCAGCTCCGGACAGGGGGCGTACGAGCAGTACTTC. Its protein is CASSSGQGAYEQYF.

This clone was seen a single time. Other nucleotide sequences from this sample produce the same CDR3. The CDR3 reads CASSPSGQGFYEQYF. DNA of the CDR3: TGTGCCAGCTCACCATCTGGACAGGGGTTTTACGAGCAGTACTTC. The chain couples TRBV18 to TRBJ2-7, with 9 bases aligning to TRBD1. CDR1 is KGHSH and CDR2 is LQKENI in the germline V gene. The CDR3 is 15 amino acids. Unmatched junction bases numbered 6, after V lost 2 bases and J lost 4 bases.

This clone was counted a few times. This sequence joins TRBV6-5 and TRBJ1-1, with D possibly being TRBD1 (6 bases). The CDR3 runs to 14 residues. CDR1 MNHEY and CDR2 SVGAGI come from the germline V gene. V shed 5 bases and J shed 1 base, with 11 bases lying between them. CDR3 in DNA: TGTGCCAGCAGTCGGGGGGGCACGAACACTGAAGCTTTCTTT. It yields the protein CASSRGGTNTEAFF.

This chain connects TRBV11-2 to TRBJ1-1; 7 bases match TRBD1. V lost 4 bases to trimming and J lost 4 bases; unmatched junction nucleotides: 3. The germline gives CDR1 SGHAT, CDR2 FQNNGV. This CDR3 has 13 amino acids. The CDR3 region has the DNA TGTGCCAGCAGCTACGACAGGGTCACTGAAGCTTTCTTT. Translation: CASSYDRVTEAFF.

This rearrangement joins TRBV5-1 to TRBJ2-5; D is ambiguous. The germline CDR1 and CDR2 sequences are SGHRS and YFSETQ. The CDR3 contains 15 residues. The germline V and J ends were trimmed by 4 bases and 1 base, with 14 bases remaining between them. The CDR3 sequence is CASSETGRSQETQYF. The CDR3 bases are TGCGCCAGCAGCGAGACCGGGCGATCCCAAGAGACCCAGTACTTC.

The chain joins TRBV28 to TRBJ2-7; D possibly corresponds to TRBD1 (6 bases). Germline CDR1 MDHEN, CDR2 SYDVKM. The CDR3 consists of 15 residues. The germline V and J ends were trimmed by 5 bases and 1 base, with 15 bases remaining between them. CDR3 sequence reads: CASSTPGEGSYEQYF. In DNA, the CDR3 is TGTGCCAGCAGTACTCCAGGGGAAGGATCCTACGAGCAGTACTTC.

Written as DNA, the CDR3 is TGTGCCAGCACCCTGACCCTAGCGGGAGGGCTTGGGGCCAACGTCCTGACTTTC. This encodes CASTLTLAGGLGANVLTF. The chain links TRBV13 to TRBJ2-6; 12 nucleotides align to TRBD2. CDR1 is PRHDT, CDR2 FYEKMQ, per germline (reference sequence). CDR3 length equals 18 residues. V shed 7 bases and J 3 bases; nucleotides not matched to a gene: 10. The variable domain in full, completed from reference TRBV13 and TRBJ2-6, reads AAGVIQSPRHLIKEKRETATLKCYPIPRHDTVYWYQQGPGQDPQFLISFYEKMQSDKGSIPDRFSAQQFSDYHSELNMSSLELGDSALYFCASTLTLAGGLGANVLTFGAGSRLTVL.

The rearrangement links TRBV30 to TRBJ2-5, with 7 nucleotides matching TRBD1. Germline CDR1 GTSNPN, CDR2 SVGIG (reference sequence). This CDR3 is 15 amino acids long. J was trimmed by 5 bases and V by 3 bases; bases with no gene match: 12. The CDR3 DNA follows: TGTGCCTGGAGACTTTGGGCAGGGGGTAGGGAGACCCAGTACTTC. Its protein product is CAWRLWAGGRETQYF.

This chain uses TRBV28 with TRBJ2-1, with D maybe TRBD2 (5 bases). Trimming shortened V by 6 bases and J by 11 bases, and 11 bases separated the two germline ends. The germline V gene encodes CDR1 MDHEN and CDR2 SYDVKM. The CDR3 loop spans 11 amino acids. Written as DNA, the CDR3 is TGTGCCAGCAGCCTCGAGGGCCAGCAGTTCTTC. This sequence encodes CASSLEGQQFF. Full variable domain (missing parts from reference TRBV28 and TRBJ2-1): DVKVTQSSRYLVKRTGEKVFLECVQDMDHENMFWYRQDPGLGLRLIYFSYDVKMKEKGDIPEGYSVSREKKERFSLILESASTNQTSMYLCASSLEGQQFFGPGTRLTVL.

This clone was seen just once. The rearrangement joins TRBV5-1 to TRBJ2-7; the match to TRBD1 covers 7 bases. Trimming at V came to 7 bases and at J to 10 bases, leaving 17 bases not matched to a gene. Germline CDR1 SGHRS, CDR2 YFSETQ. The CDR3 is 14 amino acids. CDR3 in DNA: TGCGCCAGCGGAGAGGGGACAGCCGATCTAGTACAGTACTTC. It translates to CASGEGTADLVQYF.

This rearrangement joins TRBV15 to TRBJ2-1; TRBD1 matches at 7 bases. There are 16 residues in the CDR3. V trimming: 0 bases; J trimming: 4 bases; junction bases outside the gene matches: 6. The germline V gene has CDR1 LNHNV and CDR2 YYDKDF (reference sequence). CDR3 sequence reads: CATSRDPTGFYNEQFF. The CDR3 DNA reads as TGTGCCACCAGCAGAGATCCGACAGGGTTTTACAATGAGCAGTTCTTC. The full variable domain, completed using reference TRBV15 and TRBJ2-1, is DAMVIQNPRYQVTQFGKPVTLSCSQTLNHNVMYWYQQKSSQAPKLLFHYYDKDFNNEADTPDNFQSRRPNTSFCFLDIRSPGLGDTAMYLCATSRDPTGFYNEQFFGPGTRLTVL.

The chain employs TRBV5-1 and TRBJ2-3; D may match TRBD1 or TRBD2 (6 bases each). V was trimmed by 0 bases and J by 2 bases, leaving 16 bases between them. The CDR3 runs 17 residues. In germline, CDR1 is SGHRS, CDR2 YFSETQ. CDR3 protein: CASSLGRSGADTDTQYF. CDR3 in DNA: TGCGCCAGCAGCTTGGGTCGTTCGGGGGCGGACACAGATACGCAGTATTTT.

The rearrangement links TRBV9 to TRBJ2-1; TRBD1 might be the D (6 bases). Between the trimmed V and J ends, which lost 0 bases and 4 bases, there was a span of 11 bases. Germline assignment: CDR1 SGDLS and CDR2 YYNGEE. This CDR3 is built from 15 residues. CDR3 sequence reads: CASSVARQAYNEQFF. The CDR3 DNA sequence: TGTGCCAGCAGCGTAGCGAGACAGGCATACAATGAGCAGTTCTTC.